The rows below give T cell receptor beta chains drawn from one sample of a study of blood T cell repertoires in COVID-19. Data came from immunoSEQ multiplex PCR; TCRdb stores just in-frame clones and leaves some out. The sample shows a few hundred thousand clones, around 83% of them seen only once. Sequences were obtained from peripheral blood. The receptors here all came from a woman aged 45-65 years with COVID-19, enrolled during active disease. Each CDR3 is given with its conserved first and last residue. A D gene is named only where the DNA matches it firmly. A row's size may be missing; if present it is once, few, many or a size class.

V: TRBV10-2; D: TRBD1; size: .; J: TRBJ1-4; CDR3: CASRTGNEKLFF; DNA: TGCGCCAGCAGGACAGGGAATGAAAAACTGTTTTTT
V: TRBV2; D: TRBD1; size: .; J: TRBJ1-6; CDR3: CASSLTGGNSPLHF; DNA: TGTGCCAGCAGCCTAACAGGGGGAAATTCACCCCTCCACTTT
V: TRBV5-6; D: .; size: .; J: TRBJ1-2; CDR3: CASSEPGGSLFGYTF; DNA: TGTGCCAGCAGCGAGCCGGGGGGAAGTTTGTTTGGCTACACCTTC
V: TRBV30; D: TRBD1; size: .; J: TRBJ1-2; CDR3: CAWSAQGDGYTF; DNA: TGTGCCTGGAGTGCCCAGGGGGATGGCTACACCTTC
V: TRBV5-6; D: .; size: .; J: TRBJ2-1; CDR3: CASSLKLASDEQFF; DNA: TGTGCCAGCAGCTTGAAACTAGCTTCCGATGAGCAGTTCTTC
V: TRBV5-4; D: .; size: once; J: TRBJ2-5; CDR3: CASSLGSGPQETQYF; DNA: TGTGCCAGCAGCTTGGGGTCAGGGCCACAAGAGACCCAGTACTTC
V: TRBV5-4; D: TRBD2; size: .; J: TRBJ2-3; CDR3: CASSFGMAGGHADTQYF; DNA: TGTGCCAGCAGCTTCGGAATGGCGGGGGGCCACGCAGATACGCAGTATTTT
V: TRBV24-1; D: .; size: .; J: TRBJ2-2; CDR3: CATSASVATGELFF; DNA: TGTGCCACCAGTGCCTCCGTGGCCACCGGGGAGCTGTTTTTT
V: TRBV11-2; D: .; size: .; J: TRBJ1-2; CDR3: CASSLWRRGNDYTF; DNA: TGTGCCAGCAGCTTATGGAGGCGAGGGAATGACTACACCTTC
V: TRBV10-3; D: TRBD1; size: .; J: TRBJ1-2; CDR3: CAIQAGQGAPYGYTF; DNA: TGTGCCATACAGGCGGGACAGGGGGCACCCTATGGCTACACCTTC
V: TRBV28; D: .; size: .; J: TRBJ1-1; CDR3: CASSLWGARGLNTEAFF; DNA: TGTGCCAGCAGTTTATGGGGGGCTCGTGGACTGAACACTGAAGCTTTCTTT